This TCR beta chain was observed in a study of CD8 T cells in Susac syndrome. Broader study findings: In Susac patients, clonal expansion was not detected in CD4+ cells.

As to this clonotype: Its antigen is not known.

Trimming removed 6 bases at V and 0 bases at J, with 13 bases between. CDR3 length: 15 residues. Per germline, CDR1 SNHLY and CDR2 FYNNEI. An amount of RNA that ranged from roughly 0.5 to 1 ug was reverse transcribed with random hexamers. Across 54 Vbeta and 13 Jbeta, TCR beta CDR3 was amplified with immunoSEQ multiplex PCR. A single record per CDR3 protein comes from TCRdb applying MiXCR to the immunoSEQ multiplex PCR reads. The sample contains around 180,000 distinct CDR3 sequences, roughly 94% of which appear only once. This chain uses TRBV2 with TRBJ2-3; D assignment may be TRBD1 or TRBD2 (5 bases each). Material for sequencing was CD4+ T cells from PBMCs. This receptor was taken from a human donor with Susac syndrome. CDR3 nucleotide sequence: TGTGCCAGCAGAGTCACCTGGGGGAGCACAGATACGCAGTATTTT. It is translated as CASRVTWGSTDTQYF. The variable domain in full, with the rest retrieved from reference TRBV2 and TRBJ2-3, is EPEVTQTPSHQVTQMGQEVILRCVPISNHLYFYWYRQILGQKVEFLVSFYNNEISEKSEIFDDQFSVERPDGSNFTLKIRSTKLEDSAMYFCASRVTWGSTDTQYFGPGTRLTVL.